This record concerns one T cell receptor (beta chain) sequence. Its specificity is unknown. Looked up from germline, CDR1 is MNHNS and CDR2 is SASEGT. CDR3 length: 10 amino acids. V lost 3 bases and J 14 bases, leaving 7 bases between the germline ends. This sample is part of a study of cytomegalovirus exposure and HLA in healthy donors. General observations from the study: Other equally common chains were less clonally expanded than HLA-associated TCR beta chains, a later analysis showed. TCR beta V- and J-gene trimming was later associated with a missense DCLRE1C variant. In all likelihood, a cluster of highly shared sequence variants was a sequencing artifact.

The PCR ran on 60 Vbeta and 13 Jbeta primers. TCRdb keeps only in-frame clones here, not all; method: immunoSEQ multiplex PCR. In all, the sample yields about 200,000 clones. The clonotype was recovered from a girl between 2 and 10 years old in good health and CMV-seropositive. What was sequenced was PBMCs. The chain employs TRBV6-1 and TRBJ1-4; D remains ambiguous. The CDR3 spells CASSDPGLFF. DNA for the CDR3: TGTGCCAGCAGTGACCCCGGGCTGTTTTTT.